The rows below give T cell receptor beta chains drawn from one sample of a study of T cell responses to AZD1222 COVID-19 vaccine. Some clones are missing from TCRdb's copy, which holds only in-frame ones; the method was immunoSEQ multiplex PCR. Among more than 150,000 clones listed, approximately 90% were seen once. This sample comprised peripheral blood, obtained 28 days after the second AZD1222 dose. These receptor sequences come from an adult who received the AZD1222 COVID-19 vaccine. Both conserved end residues are part of each CDR3. The D gene is left open where the match is weak. Size is omitted from some rows. Given values are once, few, many or a class for expanded clones.

V gene: TRBV18; D gene: .; J gene: TRBJ2-7; clone size: .; CDR3 protein: CASSPSSTSYEQYF; CDR3 DNA: TGTGCCAGCTCACCAAGTAGTACCTCCTACGAGCAGTACTTC
V gene: TRBV12-5; D gene: .; J gene: TRBJ1-2; clone size: .; CDR3 protein: CASGLGGSYGYTF; CDR3 DNA: TGTGCTAGTGGTTTGGGGGGGAGCTATGGCTACACCTTC
V gene: TRBV7-2; D gene: .; J gene: TRBJ1-1; clone size: .; CDR3 protein: CASSRVRNTEAFF; CDR3 DNA: TGTGCCAGCAGCAGGGTCAGGAACACTGAAGCTTTCTTT
V gene: TRBV30; D gene: .; J gene: TRBJ2-7; clone size: .; CDR3 protein: CAWSEGMYEQYF; CDR3 DNA: TGTGCCTGGAGTGAGGGGATGTACGAGCAGTACTTC
V gene: TRBV9; D gene: .; J gene: TRBJ2-7; clone size: .; CDR3 protein: CASSVANFNTPYEQYF; CDR3 DNA: TGTGCCAGCAGCGTAGCTAACTTTAACACACCCTACGAGCAGTACTTC
V gene: TRBV7-2; D gene: TRBD1; J gene: TRBJ1-2; clone size: once; CDR3 protein: CASSPGQGGYGYTF; CDR3 DNA: TGTGCCAGCAGCCCCGGACAGGGAGGCTATGGCTACACCTTC
V gene: TRBV11-3; D gene: .; J gene: TRBJ1-3; clone size: .; CDR3 protein: CASSLSYTGNTIYF; CDR3 DNA: TGTGCCAGCAGCTTATCGTATACTGGAAACACCATATATTTT
V gene: TRBV5-4; D gene: .; J gene: TRBJ2-2; clone size: .; CDR3 protein: CASSPGGGAAANTGELFF; CDR3 DNA: TGTGCCAGCAGCCCCGGTGGGGGGGCGGCCGCGAACACCGGGGAGCTGTTTTTT
V gene: TRBV11-3; D gene: .; J gene: TRBJ2-7; clone size: once; CDR3 protein: CASTQGPDSSEQYF; CDR3 DNA: TGTGCCAGCACCCAAGGCCCAGACAGCTCCGAGCAGTACTTC
V gene: TRBV6-5; D gene: .; J gene: TRBJ1-6; clone size: .; CDR3 protein: CASSYSRQSNSPLHF; CDR3 DNA: TGTGCCAGCAGTTACTCCAGACAGAGTAATTCACCCCTCCACTTT
V gene: TRBV7-9; D gene: .; J gene: TRBJ1-6; clone size: .; CDR3 protein: CASSQRGPHSPLHF; CDR3 DNA: TGTGCCAGCAGCCAAAGGGGACCTCATTCACCCCTCCACTTT
V gene: TRBV6-6; D gene: .; J gene: TRBJ1-5; clone size: few; CDR3 protein: CASSTPTGLDNQPQHF; CDR3 DNA: TGTGCCAGCAGTACCCCGACAGGTTTGGACAATCAGCCCCAGCATTTT
V gene: TRBV4-1; D gene: .; J gene: TRBJ1-1; clone size: .; CDR3 protein: CASSQLDTPGAFF; CDR3 DNA: TGCGCCAGCAGCCAACTAGACACCCCTGGGGCTTTCTTT
V gene: TRBV10-3; D gene: .; J gene: TRBJ2-2; clone size: .; CDR3 protein: CAVKGRRDQTTGELFF; CDR3 DNA: TGTGCCGTCAAGGGGAGGCGGGACCAAACCACCGGGGAGCTGTTTTTT
V gene: TRBV4-3; D gene: .; J gene: TRBJ2-2; clone size: .; CDR3 protein: CASSQDRLGAGELFF; CDR3 DNA: TGCGCCAGCAGCCAAGATAGGCTAGGCGCCGGGGAGCTGTTTTTT
V gene: TRBV27; D gene: TRBD1; J gene: TRBJ1-1; clone size: .; CDR3 protein: CASSLSSGGLIQGTEAFF; CDR3 DNA: TGTGCCAGCAGTTTATCTTCAGGGGGCTTAATTCAGGGCACTGAAGCTTTCTTT
V gene: TRBV6-1; D gene: .; J gene: TRBJ2-1; clone size: .; CDR3 protein: CASSETPSSYNEQFF; CDR3 DNA: TGTGCCAGCAGTGAAACACCTAGCAGCTACAATGAGCAGTTCTTC
V gene: TRBV4-1; D gene: .; J gene: TRBJ1-4; clone size: .; CDR3 protein: CASSHGRGNGVKLFF; CDR3 DNA: TGCGCCAGCAGCCATGGTCGGGGGAACGGCGTAAAACTGTTTTTT
V gene: TRBV24-1; D gene: .; J gene: TRBJ2-7; clone size: .; CDR3 protein: CATSDAGPLKNEQYF; CDR3 DNA: TGTGCCACCAGTGACGCGGGACCCTTGAAGAACGAGCAGTACTTC
V gene: TRBV27; D gene: TRBD2; J gene: TRBJ2-1; clone size: .; CDR3 protein: CASSVTGTSGYHEQFF; CDR3 DNA: TGTGCCAGCAGTGTCACCGGGACTAGCGGGTACCATGAGCAGTTCTTC
V gene: TRBV7-9; D gene: .; J gene: TRBJ1-1; clone size: .; CDR3 protein: CASSLYENTEAFF; CDR3 DNA: TGTGCCAGCAGCTTATACGAGAACACTGAAGCTTTCTTT
V gene: TRBV5-4; D gene: .; J gene: TRBJ1-2; clone size: .; CDR3 protein: CASSSPGAHVLNYGYTF; CDR3 DNA: TGTGCCAGCAGCTCTCCCGGGGCTCACGTCCTTAACTATGGCTACACCTTC
V gene: TRBV23-1; D gene: .; J gene: TRBJ2-3; clone size: .; CDR3 protein: CASSQFRGDTDTQYF; CDR3 DNA: TGCGCCAGCAGTCAATTCAGGGGGGACACAGATACGCAGTATTTT
V gene: TRBV18; D gene: TRBD1; J gene: TRBJ2-6; clone size: .; CDR3 protein: CASSGQGVGSGANVLTF; CDR3 DNA: TGTGCCAGCTCAGGCCAGGGGGTAGGCTCTGGGGCCAACGTCCTGACTTTC
V gene: TRBV4-3; D gene: TRBD1; J gene: TRBJ2-1; clone size: once; CDR3 protein: CASSQESSHQGQVLGNEQFF; CDR3 DNA: TGCGCCAGCAGCCAAGAGTCTTCTCATCAGGGACAGGTCCTCGGGAATGAGCAGTTCTTC
V gene: TRBV15; D gene: .; J gene: TRBJ2-2; clone size: .; CDR3 protein: CATSPGSYTGELFF; CDR3 DNA: TGTGCCACCAGCCCCGGGAGTTACACCGGGGAGCTGTTTTTT
V gene: TRBV9; D gene: TRBD1; J gene: TRBJ1-1; clone size: .; CDR3 protein: CASSEGGGWNMNTEAFF; CDR3 DNA: TGTGCCAGCAGCGAGGGAGGGGGCTGGAACATGAACACTGAAGCTTTCTTT
V gene: TRBV19; D gene: TRBD1; J gene: TRBJ1-5; clone size: .; CDR3 protein: CASGTGVNQPQHF; CDR3 DNA: TGTGCCAGCGGGACAGGGGTCAATCAGCCCCAGCATTTT
V gene: TRBV30; D gene: TRBD2; J gene: TRBJ2-3; clone size: .; CDR3 protein: CAWSPGLTNPSTDTQYF; CDR3 DNA: TGTGCCTGGTCTCCGGGACTAACAAACCCCAGCACAGATACGCAGTATTTT
V gene: TRBV10-3; D gene: TRBD2; J gene: TRBJ2-3; clone size: .; CDR3 protein: CAIRGTSGRTDTQYF; CDR3 DNA: TGTGCCATCAGGGGGACTAGCGGGAGAACAGATACGCAGTATTTT
V gene: TRBV9; D gene: .; J gene: TRBJ2-7; clone size: .; CDR3 protein: CASSPRAYRTYEQYF; CDR3 DNA: TGTGCCAGCAGCCCCCGAGCTTACCGTACCTACGAGCAGTACTTC
V gene: TRBV5-1; D gene: .; J gene: TRBJ2-7; clone size: .; CDR3 protein: CASSLRGGYYEQYF; CDR3 DNA: TGCGCCAGCAGCTTGAGGGGGGGTTACTACGAGCAGTACTTC
V gene: TRBV7-8; D gene: .; J gene: TRBJ1-3; clone size: .; CDR3 protein: CASSLPGTGNTIYF; CDR3 DNA: TGTGCCAGCAGCTTACCTGGGACTGGAAACACCATATATTTT
V gene: TRBV4-2; D gene: TRBD2; J gene: TRBJ2-2; clone size: .; CDR3 protein: CASSQEAGGATGELFF; CDR3 DNA: TGTGCCAGCAGCCAAGAAGCGGGAGGGGCCACCGGGGAGCTGTTTTTT
V gene: TRBV4-1; D gene: .; J gene: TRBJ1-6; clone size: .; CDR3 protein: CASSQVYRGGSSYNSPLHF; CDR3 DNA: TGCGCCAGCAGCCAAGTGTATCGAGGGGGTAGCTCCTATAATTCACCCCTCCACTTT
V gene: TRBV11-2; D gene: .; J gene: TRBJ1-1; clone size: .; CDR3 protein: CASSLLEDGTEAFF; CDR3 DNA: TGTGCCAGCAGCTTATTAGAGGACGGCACTGAAGCTTTCTTT
V gene: TRBV10-2; D gene: .; J gene: TRBJ1-6; clone size: .; CDR3 protein: CASSGGLADNSPLHF; CDR3 DNA: TGCGCCAGCAGTGGGGGACTGGCCGATAATTCACCCCTCCACTTT
V gene: TRBV6-2/TRBV6-3; D gene: .; J gene: TRBJ2-1; clone size: .; CDR3 protein: CASSWWFRDQRVYNEQFF; CDR3 DNA: TGTGCCAGCAGTTGGTGGTTCCGGGACCAAAGGGTCTACAATGAGCAGTTCTTC
V gene: TRBV7-9; D gene: TRBD2; J gene: TRBJ2-1; clone size: once; CDR3 protein: CASSPTSELEQFF; CDR3 DNA: TGTGCCAGCAGCCCCACTAGCGAGCTTGAGCAGTTCTTC
V gene: TRBV28; D gene: TRBD2; J gene: TRBJ2-1; clone size: .; CDR3 protein: CASSSNPGTRGRNEQFF; CDR3 DNA: TGTGCCAGCAGTTCAAACCCCGGGACTAGGGGTCGCAATGAGCAGTTCTTC
V gene: TRBV11-2; D gene: TRBD1; J gene: TRBJ1-2; clone size: .; CDR3 protein: CASSLTGRNYGYTF; CDR3 DNA: TGTGCCAGCAGCTTGACAGGGCGAAACTATGGCTACACCTTC
V gene: TRBV19; D gene: .; J gene: TRBJ1-4; clone size: .; CDR3 protein: CASSTVFRGGEKLFF; CDR3 DNA: TGTGCCAGTAGTACGGTGTTTCGGGGCGGCGAAAAACTGTTTTTT
V gene: TRBV10-3; D gene: TRBD2; J gene: TRBJ2-3; clone size: .; CDR3 protein: CALRLAGHPTDTQYF; CDR3 DNA: TGTGCCTTGCGACTAGCGGGACACCCCACAGATACGCAGTATTTT
V gene: TRBV30; D gene: .; J gene: TRBJ1-1; clone size: .; CDR3 protein: CAWIDGEAFF; CDR3 DNA: TGTGCCTGGATTGACGGAGAAGCTTTCTTT
V gene: TRBV5-1; D gene: .; J gene: TRBJ1-6; clone size: .; CDR3 protein: CASSPEQGPRNSPLHF; CDR3 DNA: TGCGCCAGCAGCCCGGAACAGGGCCCGAGGAATTCACCCCTCCACTTT
V gene: TRBV4-2; D gene: TRBD1; J gene: TRBJ2-7; clone size: .; CDR3 protein: CASSQEDRVLYEQYF; CDR3 DNA: TGTGCCAGCAGCCAAGAGGACAGGGTCCTCTACGAGCAGTACTTC
V gene: TRBV19; D gene: TRBD1; J gene: TRBJ1-5; clone size: .; CDR3 protein: CASSMVGTGGGQPQHF; CDR3 DNA: TGTGCCAGTAGTATGGTCGGGACAGGGGGCGGGCAGCCCCAGCATTTT
V gene: TRBV28; D gene: TRBD2; J gene: TRBJ2-1; clone size: .; CDR3 protein: CASSGPKNEAGGPRNEQFF; CDR3 DNA: TGTGCCAGCAGTGGACCCAAGAACGAAGCGGGAGGGCCTAGAAATGAGCAGTTCTTC
V gene: TRBV27; D gene: TRBD2; J gene: TRBJ2-7; clone size: .; CDR3 protein: CASSSFSGRAYEQYF; CDR3 DNA: TGTGCCAGCAGTTCCTTTAGCGGGAGGGCCTACGAGCAGTACTTC
V gene: TRBV9; D gene: .; J gene: TRBJ1-2; clone size: .; CDR3 protein: CASSVGQFTAYGYTF; CDR3 DNA: TGTGCCAGCAGCGTAGGCCAGTTCACGGCGTATGGCTACACCTTC
V gene: TRBV7-2; D gene: .; J gene: TRBJ2-5; clone size: .; CDR3 protein: CASSRDPQETQYF; CDR3 DNA: TGTGCCAGCAGCCGGGACCCCCAAGAGACCCAGTACTTC
V gene: TRBV3-1/TRBV3-2; D gene: .; J gene: TRBJ2-4; clone size: .; CDR3 protein: CASSQVDPEGKNIQYF; CDR3 DNA: TGTGCCAGCAGCCAAGTGGACCCCGAGGGGAAAAACATTCAGTACTTC
V gene: TRBV7-6; D gene: .; J gene: TRBJ2-3; clone size: .; CDR3 protein: CASSLVRDSHTDTQYF; CDR3 DNA: TGTGCCAGCAGCTTAGTACGGGACTCACACACAGATACGCAGTATTTT